The 15 T cell receptor beta chains reported below all come from one sample, sequenced in a study of CXCR3-negative and CXCR3-positive naive CD8 T cells. The method, 5' RACE with UMI labels, was used to prepare the TRB cDNA libraries. TCRdb processed the 5' RACE reads again and assigns one entry to each CDR3 protein, with no DNA. The sample totals tens of thousands of distinct CDR3 sequences. Source material: naive CXCR3- CD8+ T cells from blood. Subset: CD45RO-CCR7+CD27+CD95- naive CD8+ T cells lacking CXCR3 (TNR3-). The source of these receptors is a human donor in good health. Some clones in this sample may be carry-over from other donors' samples.

V gene TRBV29-1 combines with J gene TRBJ2-7. The germline V gene has CDR1 SQVTM and CDR2 ANQGSEA. The CDR3 runs 15 residues. The CDR3 reads CSVEDSALYSYEQYF.

The CDR3 protein is CASSPGQSATNEKLFF. This chain joins TRBV6-5 and TRBJ1-4; TCRdb designates TRBD1, a call that cannot be tested without DNA. The CDR3 is 16 amino acids. Germline V gene data show CDR1 as MNHEY and CDR2 as SVGAGI.

The CDR3 protein is CASSDSGNKQYF. V gene TRBV5-1 combines with J gene TRBJ2-3; TCRdb's D call of TRBD2 is untestable without DNA. Germline CDR1 reads SGHRS; CDR2 reads YFSETQ. The CDR3 has 12 amino acids.

V usage is TRBV5-1 and J usage is TRBJ2-7; TCRdb's D gene call, TRBD1, goes unchecked for lack of DNA. In germline, CDR1 is SGHRS, CDR2 YFSETQ. This CDR3 comprises 17 residues. The CDR3 loop reads CASSLGFGGDTLYEQYF.

This chain connects TRBV29-1 to TRBJ2-2. Germline V lookup: CDR1 SQVTM, CDR2 ANQGSEA. The CDR3 totals 15 residues. CDR3 loop: CSVESTDANTGELFF.

V is TRBV21-1 and J is TRBJ2-4; with no DNA, the TCRdb D assignment of TRBD1 cannot be verified. TRBV21-1 is a listed pseudogene. This CDR3 has 16 amino acids. The CDR3 spells CASSKVVNRGKNIQYF.

This chain uses TRBV6-1 with TRBJ2-7; without DNA, the TCRdb call of TRBD1 cannot be checked. This CDR3 contains 14 residues. Per the germline V gene, CDR1 is MNHNS and CDR2 is SASEGT. This CDR3 reads CASSDDRESYEQYF.

The chain recombines TRBV6-5 with TRBJ2-7; absent DNA, TCRdb's TRBD2 call cannot be checked. The V gene's germline CDR1 is MNHEY and CDR2 SVGAGI. This CDR3 comprises 12 residues. CDR3 amino acids: CASISSGYEQYF.

V is TRBV12-3 or TRBV12-4 and J is TRBJ2-7; the D call from TCRdb, TRBD2, cannot be confirmed without DNA. CDR3 length: 13 residues. The CDR3 sequence is CASSPGTGYEQYF.

The chain combines TRBV7-9 with TRBJ2-5. The CDR3 contains 13 residues. The V gene's germline CDR1 is SEHNR and CDR2 FQNEAQ (reference sequence). The CDR3 loop is CASSFEDQETQYF.

V and J are TRBV15 and TRBJ2-7; TCRdb proposes TRBD1, but this gene call is untestable without DNA. This CDR3 has 14 amino acids. Germline CDR1 LNHNV, CDR2 YYDKDF (reference sequence). CDR3: CATSRADTAYEQYF.

This chain uses TRBV12-3 or TRBV12-4 with TRBJ1-5; no DNA is available, so the TRBD1 call from TCRdb remains unchecked. This CDR3 has 14 residues. The CDR3 sequence: CASRDRGIDQPQHF.

This chain joins TRBV29-1 and TRBJ2-7; no DNA is available, so the TRBD1 call from TCRdb remains unchecked. The CDR3 has 14 residues. CDR1 and CDR2 (germline): SQVTM, ANQGSEA. This CDR3 is CSVEVEDRAYEQYF.

The chain employs TRBV11-2 and TRBJ2-1. The CDR3 is 11 amino acids. CDR1 is SGHAT and CDR2 is FQNNGV in the germline V gene. The CDR3 here is CASSYNNEQFF.

The chain couples TRBV28 to TRBJ2-7; no DNA is available, so the TRBD1 call from TCRdb remains unchecked. The length of the CDR3 is 13 residues. The germline V gene has CDR1 MDHEN and CDR2 SYDVKM. CDR3 in amino acids: CASSWGRAYEQYF. Combining the CDR3 with reference TRBV28 and TRBJ2-7 gives the whole variable domain DVKVTQSSRYLVKRTGEKVFLECVQDMDHENMFWYRQDPGLGLRLIYFSYDVKMKEKGDIPEGYSVSREKKERFSLILESASTNQTSMYLCASSWGRAYEQYFGPGTRLTVT.